Below are 27 T cell receptor beta chains sequenced from a single sample in a study of blood T cell repertoires in COVID-19 (dated by TCRdb to 2020 to 2021). Library preparation used the immunoSEQ multiplex PCR assay. TCRdb took this table from immuneACCESS and kept in-frame rearrangements with V and J called. Such tables lack part of the clones; where checked against another copy, unresolved V genes explain under half of the gap, and the rest is unexplained. Recorded for this sample are around 270,000 clones; 80% to 85% of them occurred a single time. Jointly, the top ten make up 4.2% of the sample. Sequencing was carried out using peripheral blood. All receptors derive from a man aged 55 to 69 with acute or convalescent COVID-19.

This chain uses TRBV6-5 with TRBJ1-2, with D possibly being TRBD1 (6 bases). Germline V gene data show CDR1 as MNHEY and CDR2 as SVGAGI. With 6 bases removed from V and 3 bases from J, the gap between germline ends came to 14 bases. This CDR3 comprises 14 residues. CDR3 region: CASSVPGGDYGYTF. CDR3 nucleotide sequence: TGTGCCAGCAGCGTCCCTGGGGGCGACTATGGCTACACCTTC.

This chain uses TRBV18 with TRBJ1-1; D is unclear. The CDR3 loop spans 16 amino acids. Trimming removed 3 bases at V and 1 base at J, with 15 bases between. Germline values: CDR1 KGHSH, CDR2 LQKENI. The CDR3 spells CASSPRREKGNTEAFF. Here the CDR3 DNA reads TGTGCCAGCTCACCGCGCCGGGAGAAAGGGAACACTGAAGCTTTCTTT. The complete variable domain, with remaining parts taken from reference TRBV18 and TRBJ1-1, reads NAGVMQNPRHLVRRRGQEARLRCSPMKGHSHVYWYRQLPEEGLKFMVYLQKENIIDESGMPKERFSAEFPKEGPSILRIQQVVRGDSAAYFCASSPRREKGNTEAFFGQGTRLTVV.

This chain links TRBV2 with TRBJ1-3; 9 nucleotides align to TRBD1. CDR3 length: 15 residues. CDR1 is SNHLY, CDR2 FYNNEI, per germline. Trimming took 5 bases from V and 4 from J; bases not matched to a gene: 6. The CDR3 sequence: CASSPQGAFGNTIYF. CDR3 nucleotides: TGTGCCAGCAGTCCACAGGGGGCGTTCGGAAACACCATATATTTT.

The CDR3 DNA follows: TGTGCCAGCTCCCTGACAGGGGACAGCTCCTACGAGCAGTACTTC. It encodes CASSLTGDSSYEQYF. The chain employs TRBV18 and TRBJ2-7; 8 nucleotides agree with TRBD1. The CDR3 extends over 15 amino acids. Per the germline V gene, CDR1 is KGHSH and CDR2 is LQKENI. Trimming at V came to 6 bases and at J to 0 bases, leaving 7 bases not matched to a gene.

V gene TRBV19 combines with J gene TRBJ2-7, with 8 positions matching TRBD2. The CDR3 totals 13 residues. V gave up 3 bases and J gave up 6 bases; unmatched junction bases: 4. CDR1 and CDR2 (germline): LNHDA, SQIVND (reference sequence). CDR3 DNA: TGTGCCAGTAGTATTGCGGGGGGCGGCGAGCAGTACTTC. This codes for CASSIAGGGEQYF.

The chain uses TRBV7-8 and TRBJ2-7; possible D gene TRBD2, 5 bases. V shed 2 bases and J shed 0 bases, with 8 bases lying between them. This CDR3 has 14 amino acids. Germline V gene sequence: CDR1 SGHVS, CDR2 FQNEAQ. CDR3 in DNA: TGTGCCAGCAGCTTAAGCGGAAGCTCCTACGAGCAGTACTTC. The encoded protein is CASSLSGSSYEQYF.

The chain joins TRBV19 to TRBJ2-2; TRBD1 matches 10 bases. V lost 6 bases to trimming and J lost 6 bases; unmatched junction nucleotides: 10. The CDR3 consists of 16 residues. CDR1 and CDR2 (germline): LNHDA, SQIVND (reference sequence). CDR3 in amino acids: CASRRQGAGYPGELFF. Here the CDR3 DNA reads TGTGCCAGTAGGAGACAGGGGGCAGGTTATCCCGGGGAGCTGTTTTTT.

The chain links TRBV12-3 or TRBV12-4 to TRBJ1-2; D gene ambiguous. V was clipped by 3 bases and J by 0 bases, with 5 bases between them. The CDR3 contains 13 residues. The CDR3 region is CASSFLANYGYTF. CDR3 nucleotide sequence: TGTGCCAGCAGTTTTTTAGCTAACTATGGCTACACCTTC.

On this clone: At one end the junction does not follow the germline gene, possibly because of a read error. The chain joins TRBV6-6 to TRBJ2-1, with a possible D match to TRBD1 (5 bases). Germline V gene sequence: CDR1 MNHNY, CDR2 SVGAGI (reference sequence). This CDR3 has 15 residues. For the CDR3, the DNA is TGTGCCAGCACTTACCCTGGGGCTGACTCTAATGAGCAGTTCTTC. This codes for CASTYPGADSNEQFF.

This clone was seen just once. This chain joins TRBV4-2 and TRBJ2-2; TRBD1 matches at 9 bases. V shed 0 bases and J 8 bases; nucleotides not matched to a gene: 7. In germline, CDR1 is LGHNA, CDR2 YNFKEQ. This CDR3 comprises 16 residues. CDR3 protein: CASSQDGTGYAGELFF. In DNA form, the CDR3 reads TGTGCCAGCAGCCAAGATGGGACAGGGTACGCGGGGGAGCTGTTTTTT.

The genes are TRBV7-2 and TRBJ2-3, with 10 bases aligning to TRBD1. V gave up 4 bases and J gave up 4 bases; unmatched junction bases: 8. The CDR3 is 16 amino acids. Germline V gene data show CDR1 as SGHTA and CDR2 as FQGNSA. The CDR3 loop reads CASSSMDRGKADTQYF. In DNA, the CDR3 is TGTGCCAGCAGCTCTATGGACAGGGGGAAGGCAGATACGCAGTATTTT.

This sequence joins TRBV5-1 and TRBJ1-1; D gene ambiguous. The CDR3 consists of 17 residues. The V end was cut by 0 bases, the J end by 1 base, with 16 bases between. Germline V gene sequence: CDR1 SGHRS, CDR2 YFSETQ. The CDR3 is CASSLAGAQRRNTEAFF. The CDR3 nucleotides are TGCGCCAGCAGCTTGGCCGGCGCCCAGCGGCGGAACACTGAAGCTTTCTTT.

This clone was recorded once. The chain employs TRBV7-3 and TRBJ2-2, with 9 bases matching TRBD2. CDR3 length: 15 residues. CDR1 is SGHTA, CDR2 FQGTGA, per germline. V lost 3 bases, J lost 6 bases, and 5 bases stayed unmatched. The CDR3 here is CASSFSGRKAGELFF. As DNA, the CDR3 is TGTGCCAGCAGCTTTAGCGGGAGAAAGGCCGGGGAGCTGTTTTTT.

The chain has TRBV12-2 and TRBJ2-2; the listed D gene, TRBD2, was not tested against the DNA. TRBV12-2 is flagged as a pseudogene. The CDR3 sequence is 16 residues long. The CDR3 nucleotides are TGTGCAAGTCGCGGACTAGCGGGAGGAAGGACCGGGGAGCTGTTTTTT. Translation gives CASRGLAGGRTGELFF.

The chain is built from TRBV4-3 and TRBJ1-2; no firm D call. The CDR3 runs to 13 residues. The V gene's germline CDR1 is LGHNA and CDR2 YSLEER. The ends were cut back, 0 bases at V and 7 bases at J, with 9 bases in the middle. The CDR3 DNA reads TGCGCCAGCAGCCAAGAGGCTCTGGCTGGCTACACCTTC. It specifies CASSQEALAGYTF.

CDR3 coding DNA: TGTGCCAGTAGCCCCCTAGAGTATAGCAATCAGCCCCAGCATTTT. This codes for CASSPLEYSNQPQHF. The chain recombines TRBV19 with TRBJ1-5, with D hard to call. Deletions cut 6 bases from V and 0 bases from J, with 12 bases between. Germline CDR1 and CDR2: LNHDA and SQIVND (reference sequence). The CDR3 has 15 amino acids.

The V and J genes are TRBV28 and TRBJ1-1, with D possibly being TRBD1 (5 bases). This CDR3 has 14 amino acids. V gave up 1 base and J gave up 4 bases, with 10 bases separating them. Germline CDR1 is MDHEN and CDR2 is SYDVKM. The CDR3 nucleotides read TGTGCCAGCAGTTTATCGGGGGGTGGCACTGAAGCTTTCTTT. This sequence encodes CASSLSGGGTEAFF.

V usage is TRBV3-1 (or the pseudogene TRBV3-2) and J usage is TRBJ2-7; 7 bases align to TRBD2. The V segment lost 3 bases and the J segment 1 base; nucleotides outside the gene matches: 12. From germline, CDR1 is LGHDT and CDR2 YNNKEL (reference sequence). The CDR3 sequence is 17 residues long. CDR3 sequence: CASSHQVGGGLSYEQYF. As DNA, the CDR3 is TGTGCCAGCAGCCACCAAGTTGGGGGGGGATTATCCTACGAGCAGTACTTC.

The chain joins TRBV6-1 to TRBJ1-2, with D possibly being TRBD1 (6 bases). The CDR3 sequence is 12 residues long. Germline-derived CDR1 and CDR2 are MNHNS and SASEGT. Trimming pared 6 bases from V and 4 bases from J, leaving 9 bases between. CDR3 DNA: TGTGCCAGCAGGAAACAGGGCTATGGCTACACCTTC. Translated: CASRKQGYGYTF.

This clone was recorded a few times. The chain is built from TRBV5-1 and TRBJ2-3; possible D gene TRBD1, 6 bases. The ends were cut back, 4 bases at V and 3 bases at J, with 18 bases in the middle. The V gene's germline CDR1 is SGHRS and CDR2 YFSETQ. The CDR3 has 16 residues. The CDR3 nucleotides read TGCGCCAGCAGCCCAGCGGCAGGGGTAGGGACAGATACGCAGTATTTT. It encodes CASSPAAGVGTDTQYF. Full variable domain (missing parts from reference TRBV5-1 and TRBJ2-3): KAGVTQTPRYLIKTRGQQVTLSCSPISGHRSVSWYQQTPGQGLQFLFEYFSETQRNKGNFPGRFSGRQFSNSRSEMNVSTLELGDSALYLCASSPAAGVGTDTQYFGPGTRLTVL.

The chain joins TRBV7-6 to TRBJ1-1; no reliable D call. CDR3 length: 13 residues. Trimming pared 8 bases from V and 0 bases from J, leaving 10 bases between. Germline lookup yields CDR1 SGHVS and CDR2 FNYEAQ. The CDR3 bases are TGTGCCAGCTCCGCAGACTTGAACACTGAAGCTTTCTTT. Residues: CASSADLNTEAFF.

Points on this clone: Germline and junction disagree at one end, which may indicate a read error. This chain links TRBV3-1 (or the pseudogene TRBV3-2) with TRBJ2-2, with TRBD2 matching over 8 bases. The CDR3 sequence is 16 residues long. Germline V gives CDR1 LGHDT, CDR2 YNNKEL (reference sequence). The CDR3 DNA is TGTGCCCGCAGCCAAGTCGGGGGGGGTAACACCGGGGAGCTGTTTTTT. Protein: CARSQVGGGNTGELFF.

This clone was counted a few times. The V and J genes are TRBV28 and TRBJ2-3; tentative D call: TRBD1 (5 bases). Germline V gene data show CDR1 as MDHEN and CDR2 as SYDVKM. V was clipped by 4 bases and J by 9 bases, with 11 bases between them. CDR3 size: 12 residues. CDR3 loop: CASSSSGSTQYF. CDR3 DNA sequence: TGTGCCAGCAGTTCATCAGGGTCGACGCAGTATTTT.

This clone was seen only a few times. This chain joins TRBV19 and TRBJ2-3; 10 bases align to TRBD2. Germline V gene lookup returns CDR1 LNHDA and CDR2 SQIVND (reference sequence). V shed 5 bases, J shed 4 bases, and the junction held 6 bases outside the gene matches. The CDR3 covers 15 residues. Here the CDR3 reads CASSPLAGGSDTQYF. DNA for the CDR3: TGTGCCAGTAGTCCCTTAGCGGGGGGATCAGATACGCAGTATTTT.

The chain is built from TRBV12-3 or TRBV12-4 and TRBJ2-1; TRBD2 aligns across 8 bases. V dropped 6 bases and J dropped 9; count of bases not matched to a gene: 7. This CDR3 contains 13 residues. CDR3 bases: TGTGCCAGCAGAGGCGGGAGGCTTGGTGAGCAGTTCTTC. Its translation is CASRGGRLGEQFF.

The V call is TRBV29-1, the J call TRBJ2-7; D possibly corresponds to TRBD2 (5 bases). Germline CDR1 and CDR2: SQVTM and ANQGSEA. The CDR3 covers 15 residues. V was shortened by 0 bases and J by 7 bases, with 19 bases between the two germline ends. CDR3: CSVEEVSMEPGEQYF. In DNA form, the CDR3 reads TGCAGCGTTGAAGAGGTGTCAATGGAACCGGGGGAGCAGTACTTC.

This clone was observed a few times. The V and J genes are TRBV7-2 and TRBJ1-1; D possibly corresponds to TRBD1 (6 bases). Germline loops: CDR1 SGHTA, CDR2 FQGNSA. The CDR3 covers 15 residues. V gave up 2 bases and J gave up 5 bases, with 15 bases separating them. CDR3 in amino acids: CASSLTWGPGTEAFF. The CDR3, as DNA: TGTGCCAGCAGCTTAACTTGGGGGCCAGGGACTGAAGCTTTCTTT.